This T cell receptor beta chain appears in the sequencing data of a study of breast tumors, draining lymph nodes, adjacent tissues. Study results and caveats: The data were judged consistent with most tumor T cells coming from lymph node and expanding in tumor. Tumor repertoires ranked between lymph nodes and nontumor tissue in diversity, with V and J gene preferences. Luminal-like breast cancer showed significantly higher tumor–nontumor repertoire similarity than basal-like. The lymph node origin of tumor T cells was framed as consistent with a hypothesis, not demonstrated.

The CDR3 extends over 14 amino acids. V was shortened by 2 bases and J by 2 bases, with 7 bases between the two germline ends. CDR1 is MGHDK and CDR2 is SYGVNS in the germline V gene. In this sample, this clonotype turned up once. The antigen is not known. TCRdb reanalysed the multiplex PCR reads using MiXCR and keeps one entry per CDR3 protein. The sample lists about 22,000 distinct CDR3 sequences; roughly 58% were seen once. This chain uses TRBV25-1 with TRBJ2-1, with TRBD1 as a possible D gene (5 bases). This clonotype originated in a female donor with breast cancer. Some clones in this sample may be carry-over from other donors' samples. Sequencing input: breast tumor tissue. CDR3 loop: CASSEDSTYNEQFF. As DNA, the CDR3 is TGTGCCAGCAGTGAAGACAGTACCTACAATGAGCAGTTCTTC.